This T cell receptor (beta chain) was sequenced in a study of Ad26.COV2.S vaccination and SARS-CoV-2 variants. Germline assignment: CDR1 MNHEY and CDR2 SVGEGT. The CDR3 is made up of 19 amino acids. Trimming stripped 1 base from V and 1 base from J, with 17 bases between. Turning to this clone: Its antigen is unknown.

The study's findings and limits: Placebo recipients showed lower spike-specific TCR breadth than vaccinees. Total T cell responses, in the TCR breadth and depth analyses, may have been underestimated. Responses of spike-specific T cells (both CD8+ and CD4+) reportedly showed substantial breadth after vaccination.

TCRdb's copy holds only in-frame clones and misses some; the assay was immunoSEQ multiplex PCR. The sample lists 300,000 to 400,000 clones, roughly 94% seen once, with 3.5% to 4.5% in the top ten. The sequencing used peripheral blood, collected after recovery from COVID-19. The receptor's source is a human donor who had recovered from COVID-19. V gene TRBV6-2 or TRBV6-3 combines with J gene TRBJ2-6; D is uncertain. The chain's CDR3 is CASSYYRVSELSGANVLTF. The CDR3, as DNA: TGTGCCAGCAGTTACTATAGGGTCTCGGAACTGTCTGGGGCCAACGTCCTGACTTTC.